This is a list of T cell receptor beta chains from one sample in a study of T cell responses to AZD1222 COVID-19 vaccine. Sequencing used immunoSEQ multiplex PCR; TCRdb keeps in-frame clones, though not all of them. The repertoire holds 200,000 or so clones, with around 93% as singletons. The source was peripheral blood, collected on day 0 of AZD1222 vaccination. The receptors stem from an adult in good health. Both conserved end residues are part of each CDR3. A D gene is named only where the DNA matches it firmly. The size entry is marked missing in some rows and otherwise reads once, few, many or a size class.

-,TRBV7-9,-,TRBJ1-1,CASSLEIGVSKTEAFF,TGTGCCAGCAGCTTAGAAATCGGGGTATCTAAAACTGAAGCTTTCTTT
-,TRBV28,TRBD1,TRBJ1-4,CASSFMGQDNEKLFF,TGTGCCAGCAGTTTCATGGGACAGGATAATGAAAAACTGTTTTTT
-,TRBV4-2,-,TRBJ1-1,CASSQDARDRNTEAFF,TGTGCCAGCAGCCAAGATGCGAGGGATCGGAACACTGAAGCTTTCTTT
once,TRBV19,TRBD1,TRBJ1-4,CASSGTARNEKLFF,TGTGCCAGTAGTGGGACAGCCCGTAATGAAAAACTGTTTTTT
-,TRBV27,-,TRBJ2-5,CASRREYRETQYF,TGTGCCAGCCGAAGGGAATATAGGGAGACCCAGTACTTC
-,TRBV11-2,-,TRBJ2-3,CASSLGMAGPKGDTQYF,TGTGCCAGCAGCTTAGGCATGGCGGGACCTAAGGGAGATACGCAGTATTTT
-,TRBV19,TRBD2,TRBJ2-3,CASSYRPGLAGGRADTQYF,TGTGCCAGTAGTTACCGACCGGGACTAGCGGGAGGGCGGGCAGATACGCAGTATTTT
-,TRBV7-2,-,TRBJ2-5,CASSLVREQETQYF,TGTGCCAGCAGCTTGGTGCGGGAACAAGAGACCCAGTACTTC
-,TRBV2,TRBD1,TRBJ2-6,CASSTGGLSGANVLTF,TGTGCCAGCAGTACAGGGGGCCTCTCTGGGGCCAACGTCCTGACTTTC
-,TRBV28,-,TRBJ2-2,CASRETGPSAGSVSNTGELFF,TGTGCCAGCAGGGAGACAGGTCCCTCAGCGGGATCCGTTTCGAACACCGGGGAGCTGTTTTTT
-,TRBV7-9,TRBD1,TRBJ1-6,CASSERTGSLSPLHF,TGTGCCAGCAGTGAGAGGACAGGATCTCTTTCACCCCTCCACTTT
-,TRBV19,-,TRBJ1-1,CASSLTSRGNTEAFF,TGTGCCAGTAGTTTAACAAGTCGGGGGAACACTGAAGCTTTCTTT
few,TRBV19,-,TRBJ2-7,CASSTTISPREQYF,TGTGCCAGTAGCACGACAATTTCCCCACGGGAGCAGTACTTC
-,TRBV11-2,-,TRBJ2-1,CASSLGGSYNEQFF,TGTGCCAGCAGCTTAGGTGGGTCCTACAATGAGCAGTTCTTC
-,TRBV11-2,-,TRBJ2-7,CASSLIGNEQYF,TGTGCCAGCAGCTTGATCGGGAACGAGCAGTACTTC
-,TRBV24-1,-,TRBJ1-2,CATSEGRGDYGYTF,TGTGCCACCAGTGAGGGGCGCGGTGACTATGGCTACACCTTC
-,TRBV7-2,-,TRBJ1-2,CASSLSAGAPTIGYTF,TGTGCCAGCAGCTTATCCGCCGGGGCCCCAACTATTGGCTACACCTTC
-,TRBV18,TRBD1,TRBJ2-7,CASSPGTGSYEQYF,TGTGCCAGCTCACCCGGGACAGGTTCCTACGAGCAGTACTTC
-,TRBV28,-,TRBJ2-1,CASSAPWTKAYEQFF,TGTGCCAGCAGCGCCCCCTGGACTAAAGCCTATGAGCAGTTCTTC
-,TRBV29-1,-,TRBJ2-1,CSVSEFTREQFF,TGCAGCGTCTCCGAGTTTACTCGTGAGCAGTTCTTC
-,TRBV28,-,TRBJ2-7,CASSFFQRVYEQYF,TGTGCCAGCAGTTTCTTCCAGAGGGTTTACGAGCAGTACTTC
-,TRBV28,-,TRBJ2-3,CASSSSGGADTQYF,TGTGCCAGCAGTTCATCGGGGGGCGCAGATACGCAGTATTTT
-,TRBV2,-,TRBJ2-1,CASRGRGVYNEQFF,TGTGCCAGCAGGGGCAGGGGGGTGTACAATGAGCAGTTCTTC
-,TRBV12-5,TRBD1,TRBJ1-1,CASVSDRVEAFF,TGTGCTAGTGTTTCGGACAGGGTTGAAGCTTTCTTT
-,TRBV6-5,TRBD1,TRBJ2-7,CASRGTGTYEQYF,TGTGCCAGCAGGGGGACAGGGACGTACGAGCAGTACTTC
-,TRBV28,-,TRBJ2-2,CASTFLFSTGELFF,TGTGCCAGCACCTTCCTCTTCTCCACCGGGGAGCTGTTTTTT
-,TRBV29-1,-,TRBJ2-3,CSVGFLGDTQYF,TGCAGCGTTGGATTCCTAGGAGATACGCAGTATTTT